Below, one T cell receptor beta chain is given with its context. Its antigen is currently unknown. This entry belongs to a study of cytomegalovirus exposure and HLA in healthy donors. The study's findings and limits: In a later analysis, DRB1 alleles had the most associated TCRs; HLA-C alleles the fewest. Earlier analysis found most TCR beta V segments productive about 87% or about 30% of the time. The authors excluded some V segments, including TRBV6-2 and TRBV6-3, as indistinguishable.

The PCR ran on 60 Vbeta and 13 Jbeta primers. Assay used: immunoSEQ multiplex PCR; TCRdb lists only in-frame clones, some missing. The table has 200,000 or so clones, around 83% seen once. CDR1 is MNHEY and CDR2 is SMNVEV in the germline V gene (reference sequence). Trimming pared 1 base from V and 2 bases from J, leaving 9 bases between. The CDR3 has 14 residues. This chain joins TRBV27 and TRBJ2-7; D is possibly TRBD1 (5 bases). The specimen was PBMCs. This receptor was taken from a woman aged 40 to 50 in good health and CMV-seronegative. CDR3 protein: CASSLFLGPYEQYF. DNA for the CDR3: TGTGCCAGCAGTTTATTCTTGGGGCCCTACGAGCAGTACTTC.